This T cell receptor beta chain was documented in a study of memory CD4+ T cells and cytomegalovirus serostatus. Background on the study: Of the healthy Belgian adults, 8 to 10 were CMV seropositive and approximately 25 seronegative.

Study results and limitations: Of 150 to 200 reported CMV TCRbeta sequences, about 70 were found in memory CD4+ repertoires.

Original data processing: Out-of-frame sequences were removed, leaving 2 million to 2.5 million distinct TCRbeta sequences. Profiled with immunoSEQ multiplex PCR; TCRdb holds only in-frame clones, not every one. The DNA was the basis for D and trimming; V, J and clone size are from that table. The profile covers nearly 60,000 clones, with around 80% appearing a single time and roughly 1% taken by the ten largest. The sort gate was single viable CD3+CD4+CD8-CD45RO+ cells for memory CD4+ T cells. Concerning this clone itself: The antigen is unknown.

CDR1 is SGHRS and CDR2 is YFSETQ in the germline V gene. Germline trimming cut 1 base from V and 6 bases from J; bases unmatched to any gene: 5. The CDR3 covers 16 residues. The clonotype comes from an adult in good health and CMV-seronegative. Sequenced sample: memory CD4+ T cells from blood. The V and J genes are TRBV5-1 and TRBJ2-2; TRBD2 agrees at 11 bases. The CDR3 nucleotides read TGCGCCAGCAGCTTGCTAGCGGGAGGATCTGCCGGGGAGCTGTTTTTT. It is translated as CASSLLAGGSAGELFF. Looking up the rest from reference TRBV5-1 and TRBJ2-2 gives the full variable domain: KAGVTQTPRYLIKTRGQQVTLSCSPISGHRSVSWYQQTPGQGLQFLFEYFSETQRNKGNFPGRFSGRQFSNSRSEMNVSTLELGDSALYLCASSLLAGGSAGELFFGEGSRLTVL.